This record looks at one T cell receptor beta chain sequence and its context. This record comes from a study of blood T cell repertoires in COVID-19. Study-level background: From T cells, B-cell-depleted T cells, or PBMCs came the material, which was cDNA or gDNA.

Produced via immunoSEQ multiplex PCR; TCRdb's table is partial and in-frame only. The sample carries 200,000 or so clones, about nine tenths recorded once. The germline V gene has CDR1 LNHDA and CDR2 SQIVND (reference sequence). The V end was cut by 5 bases, the J end by 5 bases, with 16 bases between. The CDR3 contains 15 residues. The source material was peripheral blood. This chain uses TRBV19 with TRBJ1-5; perhaps TRBD1 as D (5 bases). This clonotype originated in a woman aged 55-70 years with acute or convalescent COVID-19. The CDR3 DNA sequence: TGTGCCAGTAGTCCAAGGACCCCGGGGGATCAGCCCCAGCATTTT. Its translation: CASSPRTPGDQPQHF. Filled out from reference TRBV19 and TRBJ1-5, the complete variable domain reads DGGITQSPKYLFRKEGQNVTLSCEQNLNHDAMYWYRQDPGQGLRLIYYSQIVNDFQKGDIAEGYSVSREKKESFPLTVTSAQKNPTAFYLCASSPRTPGDQPQHFGDGTRLSIL.